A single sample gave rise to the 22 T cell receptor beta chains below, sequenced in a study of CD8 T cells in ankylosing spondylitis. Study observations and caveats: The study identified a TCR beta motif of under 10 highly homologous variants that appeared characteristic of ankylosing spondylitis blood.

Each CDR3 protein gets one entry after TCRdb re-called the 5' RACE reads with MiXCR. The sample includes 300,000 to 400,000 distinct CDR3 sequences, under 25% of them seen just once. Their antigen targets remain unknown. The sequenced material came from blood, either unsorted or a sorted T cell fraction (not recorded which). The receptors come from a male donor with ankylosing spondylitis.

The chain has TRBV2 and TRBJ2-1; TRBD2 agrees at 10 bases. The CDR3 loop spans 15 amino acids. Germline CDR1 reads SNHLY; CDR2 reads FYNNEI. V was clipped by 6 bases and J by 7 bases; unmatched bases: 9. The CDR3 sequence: CASRPSGRAWNEQFF. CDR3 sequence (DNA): TGTGCCAGCAGACCAAGCGGGAGGGCCTGGAATGAGCAGTTCTTC.

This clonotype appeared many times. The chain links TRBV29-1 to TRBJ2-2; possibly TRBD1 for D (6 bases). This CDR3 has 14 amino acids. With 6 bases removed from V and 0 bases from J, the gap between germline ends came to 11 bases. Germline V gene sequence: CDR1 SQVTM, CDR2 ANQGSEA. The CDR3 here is CSVHGTTNTGELFF. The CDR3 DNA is TGCAGCGTCCACGGGACAACGAACACCGGGGAGCTGTTTTTT.

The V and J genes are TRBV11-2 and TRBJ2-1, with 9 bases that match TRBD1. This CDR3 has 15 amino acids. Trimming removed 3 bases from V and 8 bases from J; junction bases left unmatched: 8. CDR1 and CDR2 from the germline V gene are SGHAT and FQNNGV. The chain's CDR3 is CASSLGGTGPHEQFF. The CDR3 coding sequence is TGTGCCAGCAGCTTGGGGGGGACAGGGCCCCATGAGCAGTTCTTC.

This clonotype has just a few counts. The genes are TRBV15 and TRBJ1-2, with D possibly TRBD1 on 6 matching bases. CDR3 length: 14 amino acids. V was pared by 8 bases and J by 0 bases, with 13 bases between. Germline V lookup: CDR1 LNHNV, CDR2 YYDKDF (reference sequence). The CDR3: CATGRGGTNYGYTF. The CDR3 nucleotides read TGTGCCACCGGGAGAGGGGGAACTAACTATGGCTACACCTTC. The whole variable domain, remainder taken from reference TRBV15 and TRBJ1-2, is DAMVIQNPRYQVTQFGKPVTLSCSQTLNHNVMYWYQQKSSQAPKLLFHYYDKDFNNEADTPDNFQSRRPNTSFCFLDIRSPGLGDTAMYLCATGRGGTNYGYTFGSGTRLTVV.

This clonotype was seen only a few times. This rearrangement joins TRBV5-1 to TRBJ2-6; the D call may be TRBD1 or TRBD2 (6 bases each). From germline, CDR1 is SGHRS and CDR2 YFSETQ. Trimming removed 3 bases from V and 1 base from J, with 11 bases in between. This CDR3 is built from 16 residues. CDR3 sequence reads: CASSSGAFSGANVLTF. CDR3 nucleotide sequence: TGCGCCAGCAGCTCGGGGGCGTTTTCTGGGGCCAACGTCCTGACTTTC.

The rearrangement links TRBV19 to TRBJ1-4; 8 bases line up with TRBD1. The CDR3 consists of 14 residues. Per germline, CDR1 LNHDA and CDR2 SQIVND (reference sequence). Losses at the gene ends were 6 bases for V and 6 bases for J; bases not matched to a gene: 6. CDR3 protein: CASRRQGSDEKLFF. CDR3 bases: TGTGCCAGTAGGCGACAGGGGAGCGATGAAAAACTGTTTTTT.

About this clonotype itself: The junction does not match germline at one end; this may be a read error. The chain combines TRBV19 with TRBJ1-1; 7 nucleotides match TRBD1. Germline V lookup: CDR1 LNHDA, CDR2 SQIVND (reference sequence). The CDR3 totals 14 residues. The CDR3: CASSLEQGWTEAFF. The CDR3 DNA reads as TGTGCCAGTAGTCTAGAACAGGGGTGGACTGAAGCTTTCTTT.

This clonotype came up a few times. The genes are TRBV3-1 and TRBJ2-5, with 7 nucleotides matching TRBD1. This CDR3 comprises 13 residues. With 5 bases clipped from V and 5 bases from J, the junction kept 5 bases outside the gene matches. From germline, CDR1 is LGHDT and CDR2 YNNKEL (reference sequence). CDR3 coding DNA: TGTGCCAGCAGCATGACAGGGTGGGAGACCCAGTACTTC. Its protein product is CASSMTGWETQYF.

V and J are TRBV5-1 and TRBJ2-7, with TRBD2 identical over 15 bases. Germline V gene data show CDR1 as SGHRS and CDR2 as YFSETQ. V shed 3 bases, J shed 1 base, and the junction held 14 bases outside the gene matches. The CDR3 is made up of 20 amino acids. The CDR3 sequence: CASSSRPAGLAGGPSYEQYF. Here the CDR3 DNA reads TGCGCCAGCAGCTCACGTCCTGCTGGACTAGCGGGAGGGCCATCCTACGAGCAGTACTTC.

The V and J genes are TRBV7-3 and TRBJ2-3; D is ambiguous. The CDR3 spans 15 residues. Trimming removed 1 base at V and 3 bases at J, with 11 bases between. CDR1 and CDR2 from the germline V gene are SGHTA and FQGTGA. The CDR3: CASSLNSRRTDTQYF. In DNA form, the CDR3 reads TGTGCCAGCAGCTTAAACTCCCGTCGAACAGATACGCAGTATTTT.

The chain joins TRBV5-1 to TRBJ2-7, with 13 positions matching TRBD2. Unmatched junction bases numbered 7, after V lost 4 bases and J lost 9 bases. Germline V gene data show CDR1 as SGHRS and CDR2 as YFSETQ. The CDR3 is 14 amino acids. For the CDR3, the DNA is TGCGCCAGCAGCAACGGGACTAGCGGGATCGGGCAGTACTTC. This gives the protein CASSNGTSGIGQYF.

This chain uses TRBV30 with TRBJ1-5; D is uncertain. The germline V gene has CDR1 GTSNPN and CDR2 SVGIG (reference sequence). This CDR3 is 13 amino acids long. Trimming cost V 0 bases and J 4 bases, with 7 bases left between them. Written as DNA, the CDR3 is TGTGCCTGGAGTGTGAGTGCAAATCAGCCCCAGCATTTT. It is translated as CAWSVSANQPQHF.

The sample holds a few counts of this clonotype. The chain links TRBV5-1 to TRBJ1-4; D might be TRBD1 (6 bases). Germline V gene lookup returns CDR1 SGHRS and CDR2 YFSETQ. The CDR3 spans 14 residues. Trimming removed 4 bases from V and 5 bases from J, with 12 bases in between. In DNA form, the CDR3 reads TGCGCCAGCAGCATCCGGGACAAGAATGAAAAACTGTTTTTT. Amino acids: CASSIRDKNEKLFF.

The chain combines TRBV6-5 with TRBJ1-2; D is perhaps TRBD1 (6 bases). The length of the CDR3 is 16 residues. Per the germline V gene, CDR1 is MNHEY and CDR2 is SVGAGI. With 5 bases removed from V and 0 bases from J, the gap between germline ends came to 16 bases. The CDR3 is CASSNPGTKANYGYTF. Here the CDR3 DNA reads TGTGCCAGCAGTAACCCCGGGACAAAGGCTAACTATGGCTACACCTTC.

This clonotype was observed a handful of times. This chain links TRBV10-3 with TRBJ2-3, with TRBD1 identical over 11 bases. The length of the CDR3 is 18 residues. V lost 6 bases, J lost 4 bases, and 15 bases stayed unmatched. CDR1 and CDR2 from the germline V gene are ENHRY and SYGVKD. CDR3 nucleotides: TGTGCCATCAGGGACAGGGGGCGGTTCCTCGCCAGTGCAGATACGCAGTATTTT. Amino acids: CAIRDRGRFLASADTQYF.

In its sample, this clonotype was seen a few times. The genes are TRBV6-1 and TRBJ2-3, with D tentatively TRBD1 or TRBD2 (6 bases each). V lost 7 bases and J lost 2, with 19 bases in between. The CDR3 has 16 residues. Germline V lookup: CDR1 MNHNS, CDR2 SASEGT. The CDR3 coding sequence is TGTGCCAGCACCCTTAGGGGGGATCCCTACACAGATACGCAGTATTTT. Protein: CASTLRGDPYTDTQYF.

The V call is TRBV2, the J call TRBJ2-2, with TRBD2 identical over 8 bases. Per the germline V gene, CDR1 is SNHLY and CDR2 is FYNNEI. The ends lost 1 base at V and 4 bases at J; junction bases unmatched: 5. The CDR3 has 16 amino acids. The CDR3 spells CASSEDGSGITGELFF. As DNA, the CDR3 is TGTGCCAGCAGTGAAGATGGTAGCGGGATCACCGGGGAGCTGTTTTTT.

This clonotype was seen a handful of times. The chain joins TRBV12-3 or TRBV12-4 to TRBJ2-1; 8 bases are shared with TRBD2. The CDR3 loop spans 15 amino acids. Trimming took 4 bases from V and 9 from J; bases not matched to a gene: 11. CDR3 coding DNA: TGTGCCAGCAGTTGGACTAGCCTCCATAATGGTGAGCAGTTCTTC. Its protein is CASSWTSLHNGEQFF.

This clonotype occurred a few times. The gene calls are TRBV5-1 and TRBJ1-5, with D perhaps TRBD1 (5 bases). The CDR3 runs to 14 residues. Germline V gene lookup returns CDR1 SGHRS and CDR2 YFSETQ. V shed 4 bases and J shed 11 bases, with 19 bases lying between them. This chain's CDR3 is CASSLGHTGETQHF. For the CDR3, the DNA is TGCGCCAGCAGCCTCGGACACACAGGAGAGACCCAGCATTTT.

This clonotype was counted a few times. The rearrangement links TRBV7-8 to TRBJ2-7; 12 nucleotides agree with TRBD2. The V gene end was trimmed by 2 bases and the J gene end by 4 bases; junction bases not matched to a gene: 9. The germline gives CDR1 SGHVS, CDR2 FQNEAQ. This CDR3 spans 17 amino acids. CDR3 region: CASSLPSGRARVYEQYF. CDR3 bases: TGTGCCAGCAGCTTACCTAGCGGGAGGGCCCGGGTGTACGAGCAGTACTTC. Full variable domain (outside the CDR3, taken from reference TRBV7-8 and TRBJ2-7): GAGVSQSPRYKVAKRGQDVALRCDPISGHVSLFWYQQALGQGPEFLTYFQNEAQLDKSGLPSDRFFAERPEGSVSTLKIQRTQQEDSAVYLCASSLPSGRARVYEQYFGPGTRLTVT.

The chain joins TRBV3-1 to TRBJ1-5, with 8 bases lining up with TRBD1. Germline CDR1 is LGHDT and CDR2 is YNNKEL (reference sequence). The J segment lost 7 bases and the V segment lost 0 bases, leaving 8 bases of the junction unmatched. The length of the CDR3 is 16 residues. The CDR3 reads CASSQEPGTGPQPQHF. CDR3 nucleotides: TGTGCCAGCAGCCAAGAACCCGGGACAGGACCCCAGCCCCAGCATTTT.

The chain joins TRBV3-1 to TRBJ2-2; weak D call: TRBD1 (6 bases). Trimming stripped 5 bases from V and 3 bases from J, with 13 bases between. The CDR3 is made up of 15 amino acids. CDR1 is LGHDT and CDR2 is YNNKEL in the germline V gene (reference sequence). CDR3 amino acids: CASSLSQGYTGELFF. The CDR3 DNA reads TGTGCCAGCAGCTTATCTCAGGGGTACACCGGGGAGCTGTTTTTT.